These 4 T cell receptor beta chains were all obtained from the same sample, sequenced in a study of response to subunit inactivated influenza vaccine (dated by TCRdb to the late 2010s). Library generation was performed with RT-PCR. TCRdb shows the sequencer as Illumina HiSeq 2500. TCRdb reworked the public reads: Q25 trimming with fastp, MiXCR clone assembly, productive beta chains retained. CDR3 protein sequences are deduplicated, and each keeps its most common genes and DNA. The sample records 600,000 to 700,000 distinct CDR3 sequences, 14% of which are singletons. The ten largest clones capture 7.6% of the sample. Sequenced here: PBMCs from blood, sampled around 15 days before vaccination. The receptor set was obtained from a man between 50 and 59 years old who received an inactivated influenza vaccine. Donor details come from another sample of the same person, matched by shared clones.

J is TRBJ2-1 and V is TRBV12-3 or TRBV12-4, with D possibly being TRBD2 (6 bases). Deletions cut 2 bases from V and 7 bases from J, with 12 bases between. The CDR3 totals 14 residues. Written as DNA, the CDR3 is TGTGCCAGCAGTTTACTCGGGAGAGGGAATGAGCAGTTCTTC. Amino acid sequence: CASSLLGRGNEQFF.

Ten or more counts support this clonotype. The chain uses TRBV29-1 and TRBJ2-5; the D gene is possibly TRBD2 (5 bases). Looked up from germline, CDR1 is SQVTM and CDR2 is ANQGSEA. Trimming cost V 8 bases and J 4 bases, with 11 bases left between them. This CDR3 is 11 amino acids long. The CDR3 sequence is CSSYEGETQYF. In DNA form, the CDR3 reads TGCAGCTCATACGAGGGAGAGACCCAGTACTTC.

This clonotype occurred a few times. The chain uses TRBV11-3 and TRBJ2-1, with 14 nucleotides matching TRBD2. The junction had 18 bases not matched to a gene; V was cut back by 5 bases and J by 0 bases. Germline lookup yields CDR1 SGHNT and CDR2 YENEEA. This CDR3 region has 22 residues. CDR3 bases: TGTGCCAGCAGCGTTAGGGGTGGTAGGGGACTAGCGGGAGTGGGCTCCTACAATGAGCAGTTCTTC. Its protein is CASSVRGGRGLAGVGSYNEQFF. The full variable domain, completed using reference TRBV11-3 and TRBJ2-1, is EAGVVQSPRYKIIEKKQPVAFWCNPISGHNTLYWYLQNLGQGPELLIRYENEEAVDDSQLPKDRFSAERLKGVDSTLKIQPAELGDSAVYLCASSVRGGRGLAGVGSYNEQFFGPGTRLTVL.

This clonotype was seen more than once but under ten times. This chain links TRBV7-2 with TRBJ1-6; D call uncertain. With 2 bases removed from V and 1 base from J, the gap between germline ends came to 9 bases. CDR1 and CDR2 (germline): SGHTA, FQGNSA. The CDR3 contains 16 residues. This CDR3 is CASSLQAASYNSPLHF. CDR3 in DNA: TGTGCCAGCAGCTTACAGGCTGCATCCTATAATTCACCCCTCCACTTT.